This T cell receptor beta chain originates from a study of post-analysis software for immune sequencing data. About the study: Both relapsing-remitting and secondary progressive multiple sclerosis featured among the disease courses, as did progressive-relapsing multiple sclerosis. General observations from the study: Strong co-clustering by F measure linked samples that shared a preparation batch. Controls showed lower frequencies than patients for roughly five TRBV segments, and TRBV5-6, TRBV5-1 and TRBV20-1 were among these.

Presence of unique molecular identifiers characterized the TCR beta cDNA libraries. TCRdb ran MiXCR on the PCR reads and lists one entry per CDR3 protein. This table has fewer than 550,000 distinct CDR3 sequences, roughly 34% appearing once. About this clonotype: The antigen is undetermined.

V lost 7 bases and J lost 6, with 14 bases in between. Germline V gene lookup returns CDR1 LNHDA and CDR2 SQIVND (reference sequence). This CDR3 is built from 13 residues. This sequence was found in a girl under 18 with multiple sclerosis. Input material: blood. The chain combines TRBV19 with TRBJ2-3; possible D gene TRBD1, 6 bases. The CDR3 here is CASIDTGWDTQYF. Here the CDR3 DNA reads TGTGCCAGTATCGATACAGGGTGGGATACGCAGTATTTT.